A single sample gave rise to the 3 T cell receptor beta chains below, sequenced in a study of neurological immune-mediated disorders (dated by TCRdb to 2018 to 2020). The time point label for this specimen denotes: longitudinal time-point 2. Libraries came from 5' RACE. The instrument was an Illumina HiSeq 2500. Clones were called with MiXCR by TCRdb after fastp trimmed the public reads at Q25, and only in-frame beta chains were retained. Identical CDR3 protein sequences are pooled into one entry, listed with their most common genes and DNA. The sample table holds tens of thousands of distinct CDR3 sequences, of which approximately 6% were seen once. Jointly, the top ten make up over 6.5% of the sample. Sequencing was carried out using PBMCs. The origin of the receptors is a woman between 55 and 75 years old with multiple sclerosis.

This clonotype was recorded many times. CDR3: CASSYGTLQETQYF. CDR3 DNA: TGTGCCAGCAGTTATGGGACCCTACAAGAGACCCAGTACTTC. The V and J genes are TRBV6-5 and TRBJ2-5; D may be TRBD1 or TRBD2 (5 bases each). CDR1 and CDR2 from the germline V gene are MNHEY and SVGAGI. This CDR3 contains 14 residues. The germline V and J ends were trimmed by 3 bases and 2 bases, with 10 bases remaining between them.

This clonotype was seen repeatedly, ten times or more. This sequence joins TRBV11-1 and TRBJ2-2; tentatively, D is TRBD1 (6 bases). V was pared by 5 bases and J by 0 bases, with 10 bases between. In germline, CDR1 is SGHAT, CDR2 FQDESV (reference sequence). The length of the CDR3 is 15 residues. The CDR3 nucleotides read TGTGCCAGCAGCCACAGGGTAGCGAACACCGGGGAGCTGTTTTTT. Translated, it gives CASSHRVANTGELFF.

This clonotype was seen ten or more times. J is TRBJ1-1 and V is TRBV5-8; no clear D. Germline-derived CDR1 and CDR2 are SGHTS and YDEGEE. V lost 5 bases and J 2 bases, leaving 13 bases between the germline ends. The length of the CDR3 is 14 residues. CDR3 amino acids: CASRLQSINTEAFF. For the CDR3, the DNA is TGTGCCAGCAGGCTCCAGAGTATCAACACTGAAGCTTTCTTT.